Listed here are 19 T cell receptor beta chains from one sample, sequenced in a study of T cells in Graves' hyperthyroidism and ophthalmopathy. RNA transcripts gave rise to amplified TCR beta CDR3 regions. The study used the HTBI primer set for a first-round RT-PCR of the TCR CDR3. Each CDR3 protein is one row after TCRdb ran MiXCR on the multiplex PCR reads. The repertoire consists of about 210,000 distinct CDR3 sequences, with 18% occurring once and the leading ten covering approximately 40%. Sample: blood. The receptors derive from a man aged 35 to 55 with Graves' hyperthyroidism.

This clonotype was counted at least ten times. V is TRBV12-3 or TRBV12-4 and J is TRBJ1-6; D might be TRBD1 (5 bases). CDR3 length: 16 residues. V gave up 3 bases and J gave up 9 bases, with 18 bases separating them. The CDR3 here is CASSFQLRARRSPLHF. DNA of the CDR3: TGTGCCAGCAGTTTTCAGCTCAGGGCCAGGCGTTCACCCCTCCACTTT.

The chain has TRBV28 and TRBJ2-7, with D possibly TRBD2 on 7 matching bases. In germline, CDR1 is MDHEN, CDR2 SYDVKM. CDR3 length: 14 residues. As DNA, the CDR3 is TGTGCAACAAGGGGGGCTAGCGGCTCCTACGAGCAGTACTTC. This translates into CATRGASGSYEQYF.

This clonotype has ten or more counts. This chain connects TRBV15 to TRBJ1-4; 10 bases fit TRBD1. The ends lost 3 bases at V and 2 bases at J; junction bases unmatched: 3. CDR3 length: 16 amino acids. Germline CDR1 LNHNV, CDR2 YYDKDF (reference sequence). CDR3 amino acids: CATSRDRGSTNEKLFF. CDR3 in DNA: TGTGCCACCAGCAGGGACAGGGGGTCTACTAATGAAAAACTGTTTTTT.

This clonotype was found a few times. This chain's CDR3 is CATSTLPTERTGELFF. In DNA form, the CDR3 reads TGTGCCACCAGCACCCTACCGACCGAGAGAACCGGGGAGCTGTTTTTT. The V call is TRBV15, the J call TRBJ2-2; D gene ambiguous. This CDR3 has 16 amino acids. V lost 4 bases, J lost 5 bases, and 17 bases lay in between. Germline-derived CDR1 and CDR2 are LNHNV and YYDKDF (reference sequence). The whole variable domain, filled in from reference TRBV15 and TRBJ2-2, reads DAMVIQNPRYQVTQFGKPVTLSCSQTLNHNVMYWYQQKSSQAPKLLFHYYDKDFNNEADTPDNFQSRRPNTSFCFLDIRSPGLGDTAMYLCATSTLPTERTGELFFGEGSRLTVL.

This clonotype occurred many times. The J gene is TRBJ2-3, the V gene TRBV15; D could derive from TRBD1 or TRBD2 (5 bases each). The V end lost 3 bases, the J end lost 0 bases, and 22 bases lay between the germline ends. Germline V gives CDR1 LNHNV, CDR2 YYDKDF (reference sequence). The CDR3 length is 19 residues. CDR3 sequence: CATSRPVGDLAISTDTQYF. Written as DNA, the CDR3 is TGTGCCACCAGCAGGCCGGTCGGGGACCTAGCCATCAGCACAGATACGCAGTATTTT.

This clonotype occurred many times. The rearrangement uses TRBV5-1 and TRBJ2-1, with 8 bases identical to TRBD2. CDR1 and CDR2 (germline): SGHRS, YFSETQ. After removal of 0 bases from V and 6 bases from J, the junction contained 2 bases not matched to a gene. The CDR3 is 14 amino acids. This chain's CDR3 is CASSLDTSGNEQFF. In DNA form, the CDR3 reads TGCGCCAGCAGCTTGGATACTAGCGGCAATGAGCAGTTCTTC. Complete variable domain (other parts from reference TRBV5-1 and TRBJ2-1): KAGVTQTPRYLIKTRGQQVTLSCSPISGHRSVSWYQQTPGQGLQFLFEYFSETQRNKGNFPGRFSGRQFSNSRSEMNVSTLELGDSALYLCASSLDTSGNEQFFGPGTRLTVL.

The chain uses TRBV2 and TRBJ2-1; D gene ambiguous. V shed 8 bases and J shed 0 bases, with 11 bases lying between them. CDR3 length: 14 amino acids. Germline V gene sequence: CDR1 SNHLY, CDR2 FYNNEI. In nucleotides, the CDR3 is TGTGCCAGCGAACTATCGAGCTCCTACAATGAGCAGTTCTTC. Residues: CASELSSSYNEQFF.

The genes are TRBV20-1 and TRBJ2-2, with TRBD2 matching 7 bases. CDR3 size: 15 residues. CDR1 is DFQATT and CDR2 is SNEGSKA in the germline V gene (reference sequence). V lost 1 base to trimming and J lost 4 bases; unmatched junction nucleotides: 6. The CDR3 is CSARGGGSSTGELFF. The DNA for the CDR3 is TGCAGTGCTAGAGGGGGGGGGTCTAGCACCGGGGAGCTGTTTTTT.

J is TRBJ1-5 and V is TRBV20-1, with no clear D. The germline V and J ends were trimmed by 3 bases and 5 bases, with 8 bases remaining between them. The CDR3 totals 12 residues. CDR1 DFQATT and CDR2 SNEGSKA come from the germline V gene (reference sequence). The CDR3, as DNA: TGCAGTGCTAGGTTACTGGATCAGCCCCAGCATTTT. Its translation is CSARLLDQPQHF.

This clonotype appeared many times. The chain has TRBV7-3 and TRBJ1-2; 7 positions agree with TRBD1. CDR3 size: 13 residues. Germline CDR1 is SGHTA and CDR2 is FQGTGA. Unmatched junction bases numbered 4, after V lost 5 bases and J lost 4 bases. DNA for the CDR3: TGTGCCAGCAGCCAACGGGACAGCTATGGCTACACCTTC. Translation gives CASSQRDSYGYTF.

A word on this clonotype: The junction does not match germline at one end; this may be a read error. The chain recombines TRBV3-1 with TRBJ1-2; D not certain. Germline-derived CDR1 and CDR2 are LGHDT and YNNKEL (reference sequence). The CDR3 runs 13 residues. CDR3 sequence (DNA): TGTGCCATCAGCCGAGATGCTGGTTATGGCTACACCTTC. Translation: CAISRDAGYGYTF.

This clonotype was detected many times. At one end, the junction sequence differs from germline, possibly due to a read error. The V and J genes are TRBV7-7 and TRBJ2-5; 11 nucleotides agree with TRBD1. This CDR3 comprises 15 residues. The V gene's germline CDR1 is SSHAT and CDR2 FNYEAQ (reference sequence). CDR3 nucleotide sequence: TGTGCTAGCAGCCAGGACAGGGGGCGCGGTGAGACCCAGTACTTC. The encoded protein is CASSQDRGRGETQYF.

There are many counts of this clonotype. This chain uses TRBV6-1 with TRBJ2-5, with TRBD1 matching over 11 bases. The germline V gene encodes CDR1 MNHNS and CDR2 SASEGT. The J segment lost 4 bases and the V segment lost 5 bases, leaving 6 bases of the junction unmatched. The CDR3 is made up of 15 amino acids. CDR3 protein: CASSRGTGGIETQYF. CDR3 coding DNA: TGTGCCAGCAGTCGAGGGACAGGGGGTATAGAGACCCAGTACTTC.

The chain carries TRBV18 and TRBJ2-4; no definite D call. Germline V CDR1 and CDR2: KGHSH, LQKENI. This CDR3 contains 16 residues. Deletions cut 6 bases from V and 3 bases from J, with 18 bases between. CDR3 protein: CASSGFEDGDKNIQYF. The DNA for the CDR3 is TGTGCCAGCTCGGGCTTTGAGGATGGGGACAAAAACATTCAGTACTTC.

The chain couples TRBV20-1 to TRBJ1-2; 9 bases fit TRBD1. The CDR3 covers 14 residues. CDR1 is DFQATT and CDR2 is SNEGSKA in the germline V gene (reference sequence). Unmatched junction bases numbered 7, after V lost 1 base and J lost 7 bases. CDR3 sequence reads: CSARVPGQGSGYTF. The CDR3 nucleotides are TGCAGTGCTAGAGTCCCGGGACAGGGTTCTGGCTACACCTTC.

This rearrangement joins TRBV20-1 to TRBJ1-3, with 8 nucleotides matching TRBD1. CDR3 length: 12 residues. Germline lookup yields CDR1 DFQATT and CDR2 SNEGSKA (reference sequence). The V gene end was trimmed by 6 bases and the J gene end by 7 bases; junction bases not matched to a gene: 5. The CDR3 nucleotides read TGCAGTGCCAACAGGGGGGTGAACACCATATATTTT. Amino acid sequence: CSANRGVNTIYF.

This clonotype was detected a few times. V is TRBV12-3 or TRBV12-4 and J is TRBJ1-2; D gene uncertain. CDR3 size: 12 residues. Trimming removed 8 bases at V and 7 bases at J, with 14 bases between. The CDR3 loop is CASGVTRCGYTF. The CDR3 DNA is TGTGCCAGCGGGGTTACTCGCTGTGGCTACACCTTC.

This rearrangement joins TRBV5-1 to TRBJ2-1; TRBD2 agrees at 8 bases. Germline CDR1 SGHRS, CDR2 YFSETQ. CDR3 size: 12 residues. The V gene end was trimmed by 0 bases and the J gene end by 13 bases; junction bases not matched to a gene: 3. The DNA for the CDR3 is TGCGCCAGCAGCTTGGACGGGGGGGGCCAGTTCTTC. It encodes CASSLDGGGQFF.

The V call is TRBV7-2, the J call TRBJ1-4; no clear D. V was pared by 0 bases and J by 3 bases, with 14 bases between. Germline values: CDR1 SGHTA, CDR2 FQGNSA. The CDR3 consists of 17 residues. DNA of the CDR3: TGTGCCAGCAGCTTAGCGTCTTTGGTAACAGCTAATGAAAAACTGTTTTTT. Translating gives CASSLASLVTANEKLFF.